This T cell receptor beta chain was profiled in a study of blood T cell repertoires in COVID-19. Sequenced by immunoSEQ multiplex PCR; TCRdb stores in-frame clones only, minus some. The sample holds roughly 38,000 clones; 90% are singletons and the top ten take 25% to 30%. Trimming stripped 4 bases from V and 3 bases from J, with 8 bases between. The CDR3 covers 13 residues. Per germline, CDR1 KGHDR and CDR2 SFDVKD. The receptor was isolated from a man in his sixties with active or convalescent COVID-19. Source material: peripheral blood. The chain carries TRBV24-1 and TRBJ2-5, with D uncertain. This CDR3 reads CATSEYNEETQYF. The CDR3 nucleotides are TGTGCCACCAGTGAGTACAACGAAGAGACCCAGTACTTC.